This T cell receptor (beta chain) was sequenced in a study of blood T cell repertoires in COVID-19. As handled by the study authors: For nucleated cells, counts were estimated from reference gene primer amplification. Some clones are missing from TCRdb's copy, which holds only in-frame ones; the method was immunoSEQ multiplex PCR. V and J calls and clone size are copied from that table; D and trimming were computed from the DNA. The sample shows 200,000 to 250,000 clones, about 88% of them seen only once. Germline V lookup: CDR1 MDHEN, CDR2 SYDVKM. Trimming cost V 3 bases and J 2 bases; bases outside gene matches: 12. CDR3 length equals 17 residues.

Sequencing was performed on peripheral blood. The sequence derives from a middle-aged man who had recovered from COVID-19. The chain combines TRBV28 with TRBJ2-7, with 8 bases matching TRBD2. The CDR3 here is CASSFELAGEFTYEQYF. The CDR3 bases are TGTGCCAGCAGTTTTGAGCTAGCGGGCGAGTTTACCTACGAGCAGTACTTC.